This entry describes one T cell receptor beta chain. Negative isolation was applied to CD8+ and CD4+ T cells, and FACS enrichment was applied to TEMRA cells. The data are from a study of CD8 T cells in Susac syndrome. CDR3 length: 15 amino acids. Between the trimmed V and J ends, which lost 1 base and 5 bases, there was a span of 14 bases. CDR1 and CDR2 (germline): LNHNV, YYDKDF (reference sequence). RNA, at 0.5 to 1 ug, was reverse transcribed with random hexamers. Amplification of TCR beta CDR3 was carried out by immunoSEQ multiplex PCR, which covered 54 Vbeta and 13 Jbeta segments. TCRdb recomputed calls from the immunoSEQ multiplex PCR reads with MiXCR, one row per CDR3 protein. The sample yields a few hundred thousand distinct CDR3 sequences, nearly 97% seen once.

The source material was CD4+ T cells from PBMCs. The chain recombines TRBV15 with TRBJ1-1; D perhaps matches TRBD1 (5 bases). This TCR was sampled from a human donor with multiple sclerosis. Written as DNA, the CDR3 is TGTGCCACCAGCAGAGTAATCGGGGGACCGACTGAAGCTTTCTTT. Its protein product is CATSRVIGGPTEAFF.